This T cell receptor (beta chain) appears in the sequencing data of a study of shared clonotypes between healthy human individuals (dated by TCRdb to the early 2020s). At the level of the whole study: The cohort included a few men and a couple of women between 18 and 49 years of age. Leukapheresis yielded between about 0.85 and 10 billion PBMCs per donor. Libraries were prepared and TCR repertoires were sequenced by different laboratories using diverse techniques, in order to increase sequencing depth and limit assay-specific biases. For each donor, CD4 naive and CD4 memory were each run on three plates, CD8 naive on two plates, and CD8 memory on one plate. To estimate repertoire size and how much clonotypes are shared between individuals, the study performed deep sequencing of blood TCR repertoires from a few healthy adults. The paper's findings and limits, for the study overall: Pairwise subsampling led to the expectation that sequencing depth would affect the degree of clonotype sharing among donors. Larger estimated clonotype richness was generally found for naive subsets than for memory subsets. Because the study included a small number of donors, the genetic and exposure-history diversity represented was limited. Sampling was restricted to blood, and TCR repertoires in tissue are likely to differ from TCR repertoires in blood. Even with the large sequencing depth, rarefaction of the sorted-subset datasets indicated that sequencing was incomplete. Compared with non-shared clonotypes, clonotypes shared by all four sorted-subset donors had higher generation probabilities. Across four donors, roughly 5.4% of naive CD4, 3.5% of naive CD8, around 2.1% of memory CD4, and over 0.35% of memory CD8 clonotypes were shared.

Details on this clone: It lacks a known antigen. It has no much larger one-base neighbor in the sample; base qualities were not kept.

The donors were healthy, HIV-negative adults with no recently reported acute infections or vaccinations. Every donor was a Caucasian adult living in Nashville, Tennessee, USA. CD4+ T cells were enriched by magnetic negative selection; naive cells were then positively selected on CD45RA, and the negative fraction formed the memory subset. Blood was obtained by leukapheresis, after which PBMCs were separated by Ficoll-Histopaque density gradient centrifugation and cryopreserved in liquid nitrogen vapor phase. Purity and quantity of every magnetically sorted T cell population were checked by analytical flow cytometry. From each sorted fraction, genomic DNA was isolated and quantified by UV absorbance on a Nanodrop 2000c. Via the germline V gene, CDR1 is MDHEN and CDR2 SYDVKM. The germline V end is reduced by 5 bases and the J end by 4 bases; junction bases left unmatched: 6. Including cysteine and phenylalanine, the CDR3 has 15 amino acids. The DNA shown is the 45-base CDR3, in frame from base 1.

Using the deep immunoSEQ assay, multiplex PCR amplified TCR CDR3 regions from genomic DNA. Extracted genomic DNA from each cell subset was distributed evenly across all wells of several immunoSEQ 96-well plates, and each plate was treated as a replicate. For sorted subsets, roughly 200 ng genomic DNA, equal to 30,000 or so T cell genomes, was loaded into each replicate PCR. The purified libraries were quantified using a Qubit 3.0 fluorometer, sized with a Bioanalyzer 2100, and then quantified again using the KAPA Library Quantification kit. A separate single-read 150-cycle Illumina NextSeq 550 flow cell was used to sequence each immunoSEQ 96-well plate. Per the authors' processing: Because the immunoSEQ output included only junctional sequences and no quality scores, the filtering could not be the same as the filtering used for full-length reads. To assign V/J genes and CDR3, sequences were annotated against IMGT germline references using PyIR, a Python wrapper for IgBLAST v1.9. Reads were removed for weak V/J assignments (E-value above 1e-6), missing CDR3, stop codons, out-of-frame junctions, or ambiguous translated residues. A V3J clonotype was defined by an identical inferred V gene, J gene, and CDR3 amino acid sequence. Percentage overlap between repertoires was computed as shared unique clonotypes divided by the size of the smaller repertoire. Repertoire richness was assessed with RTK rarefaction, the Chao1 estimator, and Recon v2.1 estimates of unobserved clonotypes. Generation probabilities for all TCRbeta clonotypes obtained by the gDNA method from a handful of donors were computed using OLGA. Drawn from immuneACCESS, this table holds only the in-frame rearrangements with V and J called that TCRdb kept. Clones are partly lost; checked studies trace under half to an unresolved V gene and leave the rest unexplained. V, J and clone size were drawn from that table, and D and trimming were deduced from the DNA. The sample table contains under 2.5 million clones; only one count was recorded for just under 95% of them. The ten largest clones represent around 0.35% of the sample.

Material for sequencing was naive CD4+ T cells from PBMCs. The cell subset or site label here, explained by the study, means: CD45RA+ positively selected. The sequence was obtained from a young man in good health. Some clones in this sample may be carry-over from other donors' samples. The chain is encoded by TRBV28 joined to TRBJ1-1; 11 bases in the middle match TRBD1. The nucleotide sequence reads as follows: TGTGCCAGCAGTCAAGGAGGGACAGGGGGCACTGAAGCTTTCTTT. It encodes CASSQGGTGGTEAFF.